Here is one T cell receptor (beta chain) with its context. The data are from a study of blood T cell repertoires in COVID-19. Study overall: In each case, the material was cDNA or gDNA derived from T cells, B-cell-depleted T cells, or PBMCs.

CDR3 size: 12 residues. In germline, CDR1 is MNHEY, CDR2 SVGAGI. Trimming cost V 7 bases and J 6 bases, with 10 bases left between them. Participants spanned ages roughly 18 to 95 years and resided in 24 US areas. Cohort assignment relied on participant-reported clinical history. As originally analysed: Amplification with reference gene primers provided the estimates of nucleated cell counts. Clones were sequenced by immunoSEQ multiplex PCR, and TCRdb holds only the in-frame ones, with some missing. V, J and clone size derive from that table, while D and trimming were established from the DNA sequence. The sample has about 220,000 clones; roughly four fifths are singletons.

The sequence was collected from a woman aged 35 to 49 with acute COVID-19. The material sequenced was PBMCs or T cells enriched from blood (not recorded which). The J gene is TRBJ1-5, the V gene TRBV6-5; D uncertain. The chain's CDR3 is CASKAAGQPQHF. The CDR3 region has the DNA TGTGCCAGCAAAGCTGCTGGTCAGCCCCAGCATTTT.